This TCR beta chain stems from a study of prognosis after radiotherapy for stage I lung cancer. Across the whole study: Recruiting of stage I non-small cell lung cancer patients into the study occurred between 2018 and early 2019. SBRT was given in 3 to 5 fractions at a biologically effective dose of at least 100 Gy as radiotherapy. Among the patients, several developed distant metastases after radiotherapy at a median of around seven months, and under 19 showed no significant progression.

This CDR3 region has 18 residues. Germline CDR1 is MNHNS and CDR2 is SASEGT. V was cut by 0 bases and J by 5 bases, with 17 bases left in between. Genomic DNA was the source, and TCR beta CDR3 was amplified from it by two-round multiplex PCR. Gene-specific TRBV and TRBJ primers were used in PCR round one. MiXCR was run by TCRdb on the multiplex PCR reads, yielding one entry per CDR3 protein. The top ten clones hold around two fifths of a sample with around 15,000 distinct CDR3 sequences, over 15% of them seen once. As concerns this clonotype: Its antigen is not identified.

Study-wide results and limits: Nobody established whether the expanded TCR clones were specific to the tumor.

The rearrangement joins TRBV6-1 to TRBJ1-6; a possible D gene is TRBD1 (6 bases). The sample was PBMCs, taken before or after stereotactic body radiation therapy (not recorded which). The source is a donor at least 50 years old with non-small cell lung cancer. The CDR3 bases are TGTGCCAGCAGTGAAGCGCTTCAGGGGAGGTTCAATAATTCACCCCTCCACTTT. Translated, it gives CASSEALQGRFNNSPLHF.